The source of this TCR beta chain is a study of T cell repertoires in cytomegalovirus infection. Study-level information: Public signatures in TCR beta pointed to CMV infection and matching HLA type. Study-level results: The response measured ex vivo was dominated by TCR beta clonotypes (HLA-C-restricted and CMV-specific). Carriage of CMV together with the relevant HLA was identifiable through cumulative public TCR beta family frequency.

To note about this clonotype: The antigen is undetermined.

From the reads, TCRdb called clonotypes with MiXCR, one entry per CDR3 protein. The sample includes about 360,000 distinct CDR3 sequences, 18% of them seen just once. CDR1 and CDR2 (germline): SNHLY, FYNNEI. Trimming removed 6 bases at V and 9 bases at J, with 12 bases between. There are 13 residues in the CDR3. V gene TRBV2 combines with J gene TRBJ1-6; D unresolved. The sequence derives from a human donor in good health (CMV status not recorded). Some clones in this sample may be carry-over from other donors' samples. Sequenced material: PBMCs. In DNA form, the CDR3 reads TGTGCCAGCAGGGGAGGAGAAACTTCACCCCTCCACTTT. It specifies CASRGGETSPLHF.